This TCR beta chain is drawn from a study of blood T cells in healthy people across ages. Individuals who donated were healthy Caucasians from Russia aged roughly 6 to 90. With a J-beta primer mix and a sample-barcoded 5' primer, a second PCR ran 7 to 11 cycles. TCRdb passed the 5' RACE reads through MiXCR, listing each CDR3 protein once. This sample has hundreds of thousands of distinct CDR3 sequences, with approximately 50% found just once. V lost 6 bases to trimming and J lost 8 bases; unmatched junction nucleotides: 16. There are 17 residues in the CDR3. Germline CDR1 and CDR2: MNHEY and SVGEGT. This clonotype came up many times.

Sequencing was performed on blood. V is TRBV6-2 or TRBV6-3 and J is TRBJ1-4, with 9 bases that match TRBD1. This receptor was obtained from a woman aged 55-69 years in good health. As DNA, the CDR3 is TGTGCCAGCAGCCGGATCCGAACAGGGGGCGCGGAGGAAAAACTGTTTTTT. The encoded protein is CASSRIRTGGAEEKLFF.